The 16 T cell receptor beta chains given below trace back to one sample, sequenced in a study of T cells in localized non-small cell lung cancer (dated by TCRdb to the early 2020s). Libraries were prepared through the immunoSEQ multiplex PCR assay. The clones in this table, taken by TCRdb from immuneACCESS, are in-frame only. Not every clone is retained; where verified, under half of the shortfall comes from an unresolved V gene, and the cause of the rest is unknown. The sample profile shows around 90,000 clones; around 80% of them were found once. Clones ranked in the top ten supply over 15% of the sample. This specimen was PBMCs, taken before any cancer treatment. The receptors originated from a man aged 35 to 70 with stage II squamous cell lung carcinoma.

CDR3 coding DNA: TGTGCCAGCAGTTACTTAAAGTACGATGAGCAGTTCTTC. It codes for CASSYLKYDEQFF. The chain links TRBV6-6 to TRBJ2-1; D unresolved. Trimming stripped 1 base from V and 8 bases from J, with 9 bases between. The CDR3 consists of 13 residues. Per germline, CDR1 MNHNY and CDR2 SVGAGI (reference sequence).

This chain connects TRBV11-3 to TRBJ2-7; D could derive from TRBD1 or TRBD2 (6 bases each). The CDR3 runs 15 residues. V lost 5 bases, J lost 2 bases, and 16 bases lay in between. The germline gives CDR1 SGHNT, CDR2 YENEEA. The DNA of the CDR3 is TGTGCCAGCAGCCGCACGGGGGCCGCTCCCTACGAGCAGTACTTC. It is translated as CASSRTGAAPYEQYF.

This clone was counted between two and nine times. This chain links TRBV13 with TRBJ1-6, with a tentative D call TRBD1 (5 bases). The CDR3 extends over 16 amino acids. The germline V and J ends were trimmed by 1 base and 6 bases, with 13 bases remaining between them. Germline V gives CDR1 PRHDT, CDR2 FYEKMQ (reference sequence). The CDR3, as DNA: TGTGCCAGCAGCTTAGCGGGGGGAAACAGTAATTCACCCCTCCACTTT. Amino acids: CASSLAGGNSNSPLHF. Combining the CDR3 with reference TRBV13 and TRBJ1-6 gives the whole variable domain AAGVIQSPRHLIKEKRETATLKCYPIPRHDTVYWYQQGPGQDPQFLISFYEKMQSDKGSIPDRFSAQQFSDYHSELNMSSLELGDSALYFCASSLAGGNSNSPLHFGNGTRLTVT.

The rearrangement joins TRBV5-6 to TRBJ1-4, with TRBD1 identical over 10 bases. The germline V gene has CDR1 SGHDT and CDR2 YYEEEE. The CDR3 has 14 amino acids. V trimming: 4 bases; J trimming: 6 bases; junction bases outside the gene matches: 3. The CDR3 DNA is TGTGCCAGCAGCAGGACAGGGGGGCATGAAAAACTGTTTTTT. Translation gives CASSRTGGHEKLFF.

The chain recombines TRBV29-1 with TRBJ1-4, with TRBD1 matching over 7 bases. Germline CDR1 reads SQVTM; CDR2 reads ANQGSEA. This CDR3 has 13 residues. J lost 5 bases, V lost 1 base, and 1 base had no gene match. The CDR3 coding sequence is TGCAGCGTTGAAGTGACAGGGAATGAAAAACTGTTTTTT. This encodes CSVEVTGNEKLFF.

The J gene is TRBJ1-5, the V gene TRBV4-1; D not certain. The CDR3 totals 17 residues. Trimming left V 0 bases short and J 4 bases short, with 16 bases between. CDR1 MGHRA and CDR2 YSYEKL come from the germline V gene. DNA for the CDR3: TGCGCCAGCAGCCAAGATACGGTCCCCAAAGGGAATCAGCCCCAGCATTTT. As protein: CASSQDTVPKGNQPQHF.

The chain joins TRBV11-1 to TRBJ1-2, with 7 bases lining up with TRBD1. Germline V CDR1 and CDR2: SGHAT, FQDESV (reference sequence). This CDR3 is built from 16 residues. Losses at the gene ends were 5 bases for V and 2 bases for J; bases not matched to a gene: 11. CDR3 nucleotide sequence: TGTGCCAGCAGCCCCGGTCCGGACAGGCTGAACTATGGCTACACCTTC. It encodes CASSPGPDRLNYGYTF. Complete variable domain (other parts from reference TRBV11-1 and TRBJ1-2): EAEVAQSPRYKITEKSQAVAFWCDPISGHATLYWYRQILGQGPELLVQFQDESVVDDSQLPKDRFSAERLKGVDSTLKIQPAELGDSAMYLCASSPGPDRLNYGYTFGSGTRLTVV.

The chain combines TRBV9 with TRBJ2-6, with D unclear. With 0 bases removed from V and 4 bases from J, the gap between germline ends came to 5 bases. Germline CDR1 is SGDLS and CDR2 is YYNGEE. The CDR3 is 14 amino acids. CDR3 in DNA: TGTGCCAGCAGCGTAGCTGACGGGGCCAACGTCCTGACTTTC. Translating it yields CASSVADGANVLTF.

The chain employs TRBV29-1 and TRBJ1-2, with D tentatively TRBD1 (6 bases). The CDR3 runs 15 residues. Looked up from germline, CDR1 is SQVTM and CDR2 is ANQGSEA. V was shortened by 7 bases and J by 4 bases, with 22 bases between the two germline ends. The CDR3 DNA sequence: TGCAGCGCGGGGGCAGGGGCGAGCCTTAGCTATGGCTACACCTTC. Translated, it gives CSAGAGASLSYGYTF. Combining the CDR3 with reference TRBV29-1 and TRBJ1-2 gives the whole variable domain SAVISQKPSRDICQRGTSLTIQCQVDSQVTMMFWYRQQPGQSLTLIATANQGSEATYESGFVIDKFPISRPNLTFSTLTVSNMSPEDSSIYLCSAGAGASLSYGYTFGSGTRLTVV.

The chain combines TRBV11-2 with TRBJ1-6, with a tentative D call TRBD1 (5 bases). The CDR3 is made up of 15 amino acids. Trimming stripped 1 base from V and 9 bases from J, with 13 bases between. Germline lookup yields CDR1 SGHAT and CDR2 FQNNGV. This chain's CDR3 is CASSLAPGGGSPLHF. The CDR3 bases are TGTGCCAGCAGCTTAGCCCCCGGGGGGGGTTCACCCCTCCACTTT.

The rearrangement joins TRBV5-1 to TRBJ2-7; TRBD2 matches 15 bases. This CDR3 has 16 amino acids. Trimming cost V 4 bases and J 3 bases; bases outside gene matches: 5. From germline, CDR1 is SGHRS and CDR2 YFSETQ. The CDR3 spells CASSPWTSGRDYEQYF. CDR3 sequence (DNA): TGCGCCAGCAGCCCCTGGACTAGCGGGAGGGACTACGAGCAGTACTTC.

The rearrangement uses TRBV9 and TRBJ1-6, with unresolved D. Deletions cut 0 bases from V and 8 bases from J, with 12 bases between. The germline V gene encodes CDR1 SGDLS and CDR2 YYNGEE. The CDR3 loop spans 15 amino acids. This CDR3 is CASSVGQSADSPLHF. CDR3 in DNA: TGTGCCAGCAGCGTAGGGCAGTCGGCGGATTCACCCCTCCACTTT.

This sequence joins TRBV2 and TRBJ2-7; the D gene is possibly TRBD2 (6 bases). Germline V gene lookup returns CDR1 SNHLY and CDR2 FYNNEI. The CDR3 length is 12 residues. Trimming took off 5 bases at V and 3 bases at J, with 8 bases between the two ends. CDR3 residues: CASSKEGYEQYF. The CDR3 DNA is TGTGCCAGCAGTAAGGAGGGCTACGAGCAGTACTTC.

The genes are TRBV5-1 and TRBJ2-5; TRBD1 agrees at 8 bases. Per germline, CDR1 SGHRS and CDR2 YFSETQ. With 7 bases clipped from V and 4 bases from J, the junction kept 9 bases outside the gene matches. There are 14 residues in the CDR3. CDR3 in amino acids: CASLRDRSGETQYF. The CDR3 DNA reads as TGCGCCAGCTTAAGGGACAGGTCAGGAGAGACCCAGTACTTC. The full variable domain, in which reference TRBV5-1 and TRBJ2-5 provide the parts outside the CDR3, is KAGVTQTPRYLIKTRGQQVTLSCSPISGHRSVSWYQQTPGQGLQFLFEYFSETQRNKGNFPGRFSGRQFSNSRSEMNVSTLELGDSALYLCASLRDRSGETQYFGPGTRLLVL.

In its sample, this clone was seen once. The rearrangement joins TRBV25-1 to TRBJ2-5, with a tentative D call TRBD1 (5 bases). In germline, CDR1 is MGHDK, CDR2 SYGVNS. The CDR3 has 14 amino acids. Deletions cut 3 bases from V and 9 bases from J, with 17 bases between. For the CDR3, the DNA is TGTGCCAGCAGTGATGTGGGCAGCCAGGGTGCCCAGTACTTC. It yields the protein CASSDVGSQGAQYF.

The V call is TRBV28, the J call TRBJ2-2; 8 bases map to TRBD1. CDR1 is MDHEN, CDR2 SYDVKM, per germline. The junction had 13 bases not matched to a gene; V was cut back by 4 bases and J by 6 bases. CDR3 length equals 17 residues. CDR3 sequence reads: CASSSEGTGLNPGELFF. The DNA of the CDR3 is TGTGCCAGCAGTTCAGAAGGGACAGGATTAAACCCCGGGGAGCTGTTTTTT. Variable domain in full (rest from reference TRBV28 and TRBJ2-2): DVKVTQSSRYLVKRTGEKVFLECVQDMDHENMFWYRQDPGLGLRLIYFSYDVKMKEKGDIPEGYSVSREKKERFSLILESASTNQTSMYLCASSSEGTGLNPGELFFGEGSRLTVL.